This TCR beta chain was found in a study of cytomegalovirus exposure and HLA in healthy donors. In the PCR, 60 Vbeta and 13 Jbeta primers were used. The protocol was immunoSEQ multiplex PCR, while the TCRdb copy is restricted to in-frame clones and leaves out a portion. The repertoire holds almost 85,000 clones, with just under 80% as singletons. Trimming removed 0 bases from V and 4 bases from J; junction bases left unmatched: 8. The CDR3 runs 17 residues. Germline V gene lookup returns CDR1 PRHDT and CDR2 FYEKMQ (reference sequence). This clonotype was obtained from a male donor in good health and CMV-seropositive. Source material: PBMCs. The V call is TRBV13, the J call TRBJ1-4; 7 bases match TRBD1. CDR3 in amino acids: CASSLGPSGQLNEKLFF. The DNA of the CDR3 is TGTGCCAGCAGCTTAGGCCCGTCGGGACAGCTTAATGAAAAACTGTTTTTT.